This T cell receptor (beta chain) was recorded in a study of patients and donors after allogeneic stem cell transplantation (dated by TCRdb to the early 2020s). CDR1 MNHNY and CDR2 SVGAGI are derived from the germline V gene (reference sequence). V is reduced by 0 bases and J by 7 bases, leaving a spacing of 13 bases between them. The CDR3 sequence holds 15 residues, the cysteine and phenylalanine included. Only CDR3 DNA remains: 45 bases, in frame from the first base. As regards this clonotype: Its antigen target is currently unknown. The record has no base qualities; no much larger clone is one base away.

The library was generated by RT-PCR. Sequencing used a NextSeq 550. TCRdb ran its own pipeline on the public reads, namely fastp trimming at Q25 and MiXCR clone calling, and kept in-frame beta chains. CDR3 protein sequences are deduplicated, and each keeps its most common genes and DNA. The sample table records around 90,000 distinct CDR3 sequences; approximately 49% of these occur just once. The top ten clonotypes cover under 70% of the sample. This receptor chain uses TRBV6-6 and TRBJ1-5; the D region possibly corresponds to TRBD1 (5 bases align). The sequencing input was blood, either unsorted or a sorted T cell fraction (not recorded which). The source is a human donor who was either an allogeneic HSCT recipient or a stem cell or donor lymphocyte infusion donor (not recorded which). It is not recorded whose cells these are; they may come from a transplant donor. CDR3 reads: CASSYSMEGKQPQHF. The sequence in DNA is TGTGCCAGCAGTTACTCGATGGAGGGGAAGCAGCCCCAGCATTTT.